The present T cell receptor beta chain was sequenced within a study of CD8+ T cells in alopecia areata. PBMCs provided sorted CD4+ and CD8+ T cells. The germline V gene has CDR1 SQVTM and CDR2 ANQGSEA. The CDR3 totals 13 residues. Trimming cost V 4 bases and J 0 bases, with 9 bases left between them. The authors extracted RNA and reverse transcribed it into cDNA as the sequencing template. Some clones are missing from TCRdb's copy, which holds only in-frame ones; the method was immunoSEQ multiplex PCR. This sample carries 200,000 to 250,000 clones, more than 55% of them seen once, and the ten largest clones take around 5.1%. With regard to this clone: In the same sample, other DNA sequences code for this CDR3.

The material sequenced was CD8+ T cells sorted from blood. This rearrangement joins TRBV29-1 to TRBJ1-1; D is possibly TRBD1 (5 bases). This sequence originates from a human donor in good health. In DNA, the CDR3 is TGCAGCGTTGTCGAGGGGATGAACACTGAAGCTTTCTTT. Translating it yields CSVVEGMNTEAFF. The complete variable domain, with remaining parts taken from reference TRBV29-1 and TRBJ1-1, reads SAVISQKPSRDICQRGTSLTIQCQVDSQVTMMFWYRQQPGQSLTLIATANQGSEATYESGFVIDKFPISRPNLTFSTLTVSNMSPEDSSIYLCSVVEGMNTEAFFGQGTRLTVV.